The 4 T cell receptor beta chains below were found in one sample sequenced in a study of cytomegalovirus exposure and HLA in healthy donors. PCR employed 60 Vbeta and 13 Jbeta primers. Only in-frame clones appear in the TCRdb table, and some are missing; sequencing was by immunoSEQ multiplex PCR. The data hold 150,000 to 200,000 clones, with 85% observed a single time. Sample: PBMCs. The receptors stem from a boy aged 2 to 10 in good health and CMV-seronegative.

The chain recombines TRBV6-1 with TRBJ1-2, with D hard to call. Germline CDR1 and CDR2: MNHNS and SASEGT. V was trimmed by 0 bases and J by 8 bases, leaving 16 bases between them. The CDR3 extends over 15 amino acids. The CDR3 loop reads CASSEAVGSRGGYTF. The CDR3 DNA follows: TGTGCCAGCAGTGAAGCGGTTGGCTCCAGAGGAGGCTACACCTTC.

This clone appeared a single time. This chain joins TRBV2 and TRBJ2-2; 7 positions agree with TRBD1. Germline values: CDR1 SNHLY, CDR2 FYNNEI. V trimming: 7 bases; J trimming: 6 bases; junction bases outside the gene matches: 8. This CDR3 is built from 14 residues. CDR3 residues: CASTGTDIPGELFF. DNA of the CDR3: TGTGCCAGCACAGGGACAGACATACCCGGGGAGCTGTTTTTT.

This rearrangement joins TRBV28 to TRBJ1-1; 7 nucleotides align to TRBD1. The CDR3 spans 13 residues. Germline values: CDR1 MDHEN, CDR2 SYDVKM. J gave up 4 bases and V 5 bases, and 4 bases lay outside the gene matches. This chain's CDR3 is CASSIPGGTEAFF. The CDR3 coding sequence is TGTGCCAGCAGTATCCCAGGGGGCACTGAAGCTTTCTTT.

This clone has a single count. This chain uses TRBV29-1 with TRBJ2-1; a possible D gene is TRBD2 (5 bases). CDR1 is SQVTM, CDR2 ANQGSEA, per germline. This CDR3 spans 13 amino acids. The ends were cut back, 2 bases at V and 8 bases at J, with 13 bases in the middle. The CDR3 spells CSVEKIASYEQFF. The DNA of the CDR3 is TGCAGCGTTGAAAAGATCGCTAGCTATGAGCAGTTCTTC.